This TCR beta chain was captured by sequencing in a study of shared clonotypes between healthy human individuals (dated by TCRdb to the early 2020s). For context, the study as a whole: The cohort included three men and a couple of women between 18 and 49 years of age. Per donor, three plates each were used for CD4 naive and CD4 memory, two for CD8 naive, and one for CD8 memory. The study deeply sequenced blood TCR repertoires of five healthy adults to estimate repertoire size and the extent of clonotype sharing between individuals. Different laboratories and diverse techniques were used to prepare libraries and sequence TCR repertoires, to increase sequencing depth and limit assay-specific biases. Each donor's leukapheresis produced roughly between roughly 0.85 and 10 billion PBMCs.

Broader findings and caveats from the paper: Across a handful of donors, around 5% of naive CD4, 3.5% of naive CD8, about 2.3% of memory CD4, and 0.4% of memory CD8 clonotypes were shared. Because the study included only a small number of donors, the genetic and exposure-history diversity represented was limited. Clonotypes shared by all four sorted-subset donors showed higher generation probabilities than non-shared clonotypes. Rarefaction of sorted-subset datasets indicated incomplete sequencing despite the large sequencing depth. Sampling was restricted to blood, and TCR repertoires in tissues likely differ from the TCR repertoires found in blood. Estimated clonotype richness was generally larger for naive than for memory subsets. Pairwise subsampling led to the expectation that sequencing depth would affect the degree of clonotype sharing among donors.

Trimming takes 6 bases off V and 4 bases off J; junction bases not matched to a gene: 3. Via the germline V gene, CDR1 is SNHLY and CDR2 FYNNEI. From the cysteine up to the phenylalanine, the CDR3 has a length of 14 residues. This entry keeps only the CDR3 DNA: 42 bases, framed from base 1. TCR CDR3 regions were amplified from genomic DNA by multiplex PCR using the deep immunoSEQ assay. Genomic DNA extracted from each cell subset was distributed evenly over all wells of several immunoSEQ 96-well plates, and each plate served as one replicate. Each replicate PCR for sorted subsets received around 210 ng genomic DNA, equal to tens of thousands of T cell genomes. Purified libraries were quantified with a Qubit 3.0 fluorometer, sized on a Bioanalyzer 2100, and re-quantified with the KAPA Library Quantification kit. Every immunoSEQ 96-well plate was sequenced on a separate single-read 150-cycle Illumina NextSeq 550 flow cell. As for the original processing: Because only junctional sequences without quality scores were contained in the immunoSEQ output, filtering matching that applied to full-length reads could not be performed. To assign V/J genes and CDR3, sequences were annotated using PyIR, a Python wrapper for IgBLAST v1.9, with IMGT germline references. Reads were filtered out if the reads had weak V/J assignments (E-value above 1e-6), no CDR3, stop codons, out-of-frame junctions, or ambiguous translated residues. V3J clonotypes were defined as sequences sharing an identical inferred V gene, J gene, and CDR3 amino acid sequence. Percentage overlap between repertoires was calculated by dividing the number of shared unique clonotypes by the size of the smaller repertoire. Richness of each repertoire was evaluated using RTK rarefaction, the Chao1 estimator, and Recon v2.1 estimates of unobserved clonotypes. Generation probabilities were computed with OLGA for all TCRbeta clonotypes obtained by the gDNA method from a handful of donors. TCRdb obtained this table from immuneACCESS and retained in-frame rearrangements with V and J assigned. These tables miss some clones; where compared with another copy, unresolved V genes account for less than half of the shortfall, and the remainder is unexplained. V, J and clone size are taken as reported in that table, and D and trimming were inferred from the DNA itself. The sample table shows about 590,000 clones, and roughly 96% are seen once. Roughly 0.1% of the sample lies in the top ten.

CD8 naive samples were CD45RO-negative cells positively selected for CCR7, giving a CD45RA+CCR7+ population that excluded TemRA cells. The donors were healthy, HIV-negative adults with no recently reported acute infections or vaccinations. Only Caucasian adults living in Nashville, Tennessee, USA were represented among the donors. Blood was obtained by leukapheresis, after which PBMCs were separated by Ficoll-Histopaque density gradient centrifugation and cryopreserved in liquid nitrogen vapor phase. Analytical flow cytometry was used to check the purity and quantity of each magnetically sorted T cell population. Genomic DNA was isolated from every sorted fraction and measured by UV absorbance on a Nanodrop 2000c. This clone has a handful of counts. This clone's antigen is unknown. Nothing much larger sits one base from this clone, and base qualities are not available.

The sequenced sample consisted of naive CD8+ T cells sorted from blood. The sample's cell subset or site label, decoded: CD45RA+CCR7+. This receptor was taken from a woman in her twenties or thirties in good health. This sequence uses TRBV2 and TRBJ2-7, with 13 bases in between that match TRBD2. The sequenced DNA is TGTGCCAGCAGGGAGACTAGCGGGAGGTACGAGCAGTACTTC. Its protein is CASRETSGRYEQYF.